These 27 T cell receptor beta chains share one sample of origin, sequenced in a study of control samples from healthy donors and cancer patients. Produced via immunoSEQ multiplex PCR; TCRdb's table is partial and in-frame only. This table holds over 100,000 clones, 92% found once. Sequencing was carried out using blood. Receptors were obtained from a woman aged 18 to 35 in good health.

The rearrangement links TRBV15 to TRBJ2-7; D gene uncertain. V was clipped by 0 bases and J by 1 base, with 13 bases between them. CDR3 length equals 16 residues. Per the germline V gene, CDR1 is LNHNV and CDR2 is YYDKDF (reference sequence). Here the CDR3 reads CATSRDPAELSYEQYF. The CDR3, as DNA: TGTGCCACCAGCAGAGATCCGGCAGAGCTTTCCTACGAGCAGTACTTC.

The rearrangement uses TRBV29-1 and TRBJ1-2; TRBD1 aligns across 7 bases. CDR1 and CDR2 from the germline V gene are SQVTM and ANQGSEA. The CDR3 is made up of 15 amino acids. The V gene end was trimmed by 4 bases and the J gene end by 1 base; junction bases not matched to a gene: 9. The CDR3 nucleotides are TGCAGCGTTGGACAGGGTTGGAGATATAACTATGGCTACACCTTC. Translation gives CSVGQGWRYNYGYTF.

The chain has TRBV19 and TRBJ1-2; possibly TRBD1 for D (5 bases). CDR1 and CDR2 from the germline V gene are LNHDA and SQIVND (reference sequence). V lost 0 bases and J lost 8, with 16 bases in between. This CDR3 spans 15 amino acids. CDR3 nucleotide sequence: TGTGCCAGTAGTATAGATCCCCCAGGGACGAGGGGCTACACCTTC. Encoded protein: CASSIDPPGTRGYTF.

The chain combines TRBV2 with TRBJ1-5; TRBD1 matches 7 bases. V was pared by 6 bases and J by 5 bases, with 13 bases of the junction left unmatched. This CDR3 is built from 16 residues. From germline, CDR1 is SNHLY and CDR2 FYNNEI. CDR3 bases: TGTGCCAGCAGGCCGAATAACAGGGGCCCCGATCAGCCCCAGCATTTT. Its translation is CASRPNNRGPDQPQHF.

This chain joins TRBV5-1 and TRBJ1-1; possibly TRBD1 for D (5 bases). The CDR3 has 15 residues. V was trimmed by 0 bases and J by 11 bases, leaving 20 bases between them. Germline V lookup: CDR1 SGHRS, CDR2 YFSETQ. Here the CDR3 reads CASSLDAGVIFGAFF. DNA for the CDR3: TGCGCCAGCAGCTTGGACGCGGGGGTGATCTTTGGCGCTTTCTTT.

J is TRBJ1-5 and V is TRBV19; no definite D call. Trimming took 5 bases from V and 5 from J, leaving 10 bases between them. Germline assignment: CDR1 LNHDA and CDR2 SQIVND (reference sequence). CDR3 size: 13 residues. The CDR3 DNA is TGTGCCAGTAGTGGAACGGTCGATCAGCCCCAGCATTTT. Amino acid sequence: CASSGTVDQPQHF. Full variable domain (rest looked up from reference TRBV19 and TRBJ1-5): DGGITQSPKYLFRKEGQNVTLSCEQNLNHDAMYWYRQDPGQGLRLIYYSQIVNDFQKGDIAEGYSVSREKKESFPLTVTSAQKNPTAFYLCASSGTVDQPQHFGDGTRLSIL.

This chain links TRBV30 with TRBJ2-1; D unresolved. Germline-derived CDR1 and CDR2 are GTSNPN and SVGIG (reference sequence). This CDR3 spans 15 amino acids. Between the trimmed V and J ends, which lost 2 bases and 6 bases, there was a span of 17 bases. In DNA, the CDR3 is TGTGCCTGGAGTCACACCTCGGTCGGGTTCAATGAGCAGTTCTTC. Translation gives CAWSHTSVGFNEQFF.

The J gene is TRBJ1-5, the V gene TRBV4-1; D possibly corresponds to TRBD1 (5 bases). The CDR3 spans 15 residues. V was trimmed by 1 base and J by 11 bases, leaving 18 bases between them. Germline CDR1 reads MGHRA; CDR2 reads YSYEKL. The CDR3, as DNA: TGCGCCAGCAGCCAAGTAAGTGCGGGACGGGAGACCCAGCATTTT. Translating it yields CASSQVSAGRETQHF.

The chain joins TRBV7-3 to TRBJ2-2; 8 nucleotides align to TRBD1. This CDR3 has 16 residues. The V and J ends lost 0 bases and 3 bases, in that order; junction bases with no gene match: 3. CDR1 and CDR2 (germline): SGHTA, FQGTGA. The CDR3 reads CASSLTAGGYTGELFF. The CDR3 region has the DNA TGTGCCAGCAGCTTAACGGCAGGGGGCTACACCGGGGAGCTGTTTTTT.

The J gene is TRBJ2-1, the V gene TRBV6-5; D gene ambiguous. The CDR3 is 14 amino acids. Germline CDR1 is MNHEY and CDR2 is SVGAGI. V was pared by 0 bases and J by 6 bases, with 9 bases between. The CDR3 region is CASSYSLPGNEQFF. The CDR3 DNA reads TGTGCCAGCAGTTACTCGTTACCGGGCAATGAGCAGTTCTTC.

The V call is TRBV7-2, the J call TRBJ2-1; 11 positions match TRBD2. The CDR3 is 15 residues long. CDR1 is SGHTA and CDR2 is FQGNSA in the germline V gene. Trimming took 5 bases from V and 2 from J; bases not matched to a gene: 2. CDR3 sequence (DNA): TGTGCCAGCAGCCTGGGACTAGCGGCCTACAATGAGCAGTTCTTC. This sequence encodes CASSLGLAAYNEQFF.

The rearrangement links TRBV4-2 to TRBJ2-1, with no clear D. The germline CDR1 and CDR2 sequences are LGHNA and YNFKEQ. This CDR3 is built from 12 residues. The V and J ends lost 0 bases and 15 bases respectively, with 12 bases between them. As DNA, the CDR3 is TGTGCCAGCAGCCAAGACAGATTAACGCGGTTCTTC. It is translated as CASSQDRLTRFF.

As DNA, the CDR3 is TGTGCCAGCAATGGCCCAGGGGACACTGAAGCTTTCTTT. This gives the protein CASNGPGDTEAFF. This chain connects TRBV4-2 to TRBJ1-1, with D possibly being TRBD1 (6 bases). The CDR3 is 13 residues long. Germline V gives CDR1 LGHNA, CDR2 YNFKEQ. V was trimmed by 7 bases and J by 3 bases, leaving 12 bases between them.

The chain couples TRBV3-1 (or the pseudogene TRBV3-2) to TRBJ1-1, with D uncertain. Looked up from germline, CDR1 is LGHDT and CDR2 is YNNKEL (reference sequence). The CDR3 is made up of 13 amino acids. Between the trimmed V and J ends, which lost 3 bases and 11 bases, there was a span of 16 bases. CDR3 sequence reads: CASSHEVTQGAFF. CDR3 bases: TGTGCCAGCAGCCATGAGGTCACCCAAGGTGCTTTCTTT.

The V and J genes are TRBV30 and TRBJ1-2; D perhaps matches TRBD1 (5 bases). This CDR3 comprises 11 residues. Germline CDR1 is GTSNPN and CDR2 is SVGIG (reference sequence). Trimming took off 7 bases at V and 7 bases at J, with 13 bases between the two ends. The CDR3 sequence is CAFLVRGGYTF. The DNA for the CDR3 is TGTGCCTTCCTAGTTAGGGGTGGCTACACCTTC.

V usage is TRBV7-9 and J usage is TRBJ1-4; the D is unclear. The CDR3 is 13 residues long. CDR1 is SEHNR, CDR2 FQNEAQ, per germline (reference sequence). The V gene lost 1 base and the J gene lost 6 bases, with 6 bases spanning the gap. Here the CDR3 reads CASSLGSYEKLFF. CDR3 sequence (DNA): TGTGCCAGCAGCTTAGGCAGCTATGAAAAACTGTTTTTT.

On this clone: The sample contains more than one DNA sequence encoding this CDR3. This chain joins TRBV18 and TRBJ1-5; 8 bases match TRBD1. V gave up 2 bases and J gave up 2 bases; unmatched junction bases: 2. Germline CDR1 reads KGHSH; CDR2 reads LQKENI. This CDR3 contains 15 residues. Written as DNA, the CDR3 is TGTGCCAGCTCACCAGGGACAGGAGGCAATCAGCCCCAGCATTTT. Protein product: CASSPGTGGNQPQHF.

The sample holds a few counts of this clone. The V and J genes are TRBV7-9 and TRBJ2-7; 8 positions agree with TRBD1. The V segment lost 4 bases and the J segment 5 bases; nucleotides outside the gene matches: 7. CDR3 length equals 14 residues. Germline V gene data show CDR1 as SEHNR and CDR2 as FQNEAQ (reference sequence). CDR3 coding DNA: TGTGCCAGCAGCTCCACAGACAGGGGAGACGAGCAGTACTTC. Protein: CASSSTDRGDEQYF.

The genes are TRBV15 and TRBJ1-5; the D is unclear. V lost 0 bases and J lost 6, with 6 bases in between. The germline gives CDR1 LNHNV, CDR2 YYDKDF (reference sequence). This CDR3 has 13 amino acids. The DNA for the CDR3 is TGTGCCACCAGCAGAGAAAGCCGTCAGCCCCAGCATTTT. It encodes CATSRESRQPQHF.

This CDR3 reads CASRETGRRTEAFF. CDR3 nucleotide sequence: TGTGCCAGCAGGGAAACAGGGAGGCGGACTGAAGCTTTCTTT. The chain carries TRBV28 and TRBJ1-1, with D possibly TRBD1 on 6 matching bases. CDR3 size: 14 residues. CDR1 is MDHEN and CDR2 is SYDVKM in the germline V gene. V lost 6 bases to trimming and J lost 5 bases, with 16 bases between them.

V and J are TRBV24-1 and TRBJ2-5; TRBD1 matches at 10 bases. The V gene end was trimmed by 1 base and the J gene end by 5 bases; junction bases not matched to a gene: 9. CDR3 size: 17 residues. CDR1 KGHDR and CDR2 SFDVKD come from the germline V gene. The CDR3 DNA follows: TGTGCCACCAGTGATTTCGGAGGGACAGGGGTGGGCGAGACCCAGTACTTC. Its translation is CATSDFGGTGVGETQYF.

The V call is TRBV29-1, the J call TRBJ2-1, with D maybe TRBD1 (5 bases). Deletions cut 8 bases from V and 8 bases from J, with 25 bases between. The CDR3 consists of 15 residues. Germline V gives CDR1 SQVTM, CDR2 ANQGSEA. CDR3 amino acids: CSTKGVAGQVDEQFF. The CDR3 coding sequence is TGCAGCACAAAAGGGGTTGCAGGGCAGGTCGATGAGCAGTTCTTC.

This clone was observed a single time. The chain carries TRBV30 and TRBJ2-3; D is ambiguous. V gave up 3 bases and J gave up 2 bases, with 12 bases separating them. The CDR3 sequence is 14 residues long. The germline V gene has CDR1 GTSNPN and CDR2 SVGIG (reference sequence). The chain's CDR3 is CAWRRPRHTDTQYF. CDR3 nucleotide sequence: TGTGCCTGGAGGCGCCCTAGACACACAGATACGCAGTATTTT.

The rearrangement uses TRBV12-3 or TRBV12-4 and TRBJ1-4; D is ambiguous. CDR3 length: 13 amino acids. V lost 5 bases to trimming and J lost 8 bases, with 12 bases between them. CDR3 coding DNA: TGTGCCAGCAGTGGCTGGGTGAGAGAAAAACTGTTTTTT. It translates to CASSGWVREKLFF.

The chain is built from TRBV28 and TRBJ1-6; D gene unclear. The germline V gene has CDR1 MDHEN and CDR2 SYDVKM. The CDR3 is made up of 16 amino acids. V was shortened by 1 base and J by 5 bases, with 12 bases between the two germline ends. CDR3 bases: TGTGCCAGCAGTTTATTTCGGGGTTCCAATAATTCACCCCTCCACTTT. Translated: CASSLFRGSNNSPLHF.

The chain links TRBV11-2 to TRBJ2-3; D unclear. The CDR3 has 15 residues. CDR1 SGHAT and CDR2 FQNNGV come from the germline V gene. The V end was cut by 1 base, the J end by 4 bases, with 12 bases between. In nucleotides, the CDR3 is TGTGCCAGCAGCTTAGTCGACCGGGCGGCAGATACGCAGTATTTT. Its translation is CASSLVDRAADTQYF.

V gene TRBV6-5 combines with J gene TRBJ2-5, with D possibly matching TRBD2 (6 bases). Trimming took off 10 bases at V and 2 bases at J, with 11 bases between the two ends. Germline CDR1 reads MNHEY; CDR2 reads SVGAGI. The CDR3 is 12 amino acids. Written as DNA, the CDR3 is TGTGCCACCAGGGACTTTCAAGAGACCCAGTACTTC. Amino acids: CATRDFQETQYF.